The rows below give T cell receptor beta chains drawn from one sample of a study of cytomegalovirus exposure and HLA in healthy donors. Clones were sequenced by immunoSEQ multiplex PCR, and TCRdb holds only the in-frame ones, with some missing. The table records some 150,000 clones, 79% of them present only once. Sequencing was done on a sample of PBMCs. The receptors come from a man aged 40-49 years in good health and CMV-seronegative. Both conserved end residues are part of each CDR3. The D gene is left open where the match is weak. Size is omitted from some rows. Given values are once, few, many or a class for expanded clones.

d_call | clone_size | j_call | v_call | cdr3_aa | cdr3_nt
TRBD2 | - | TRBJ2-1 | TRBV14 | CASSQGSGRGEQFF | TGTGCCAGCAGCCAAGGCAGCGGGAGAGGTGAGCAGTTCTTC
- | - | TRBJ2-3 | TRBV27 | CASSPDSTQAQYF | TGTGCCAGCAGTCCCGACTCGACCCAAGCGCAGTATTTT
- | - | TRBJ2-7 | TRBV9 | CASSTTRGDEQYF | TGTGCCAGCAGCACGACCAGGGGGGACGAGCAGTACTTC
- | - | TRBJ2-1 | TRBV11-3 | CASSLGRELNEQFF | TGTGCCAGCAGCTTAGGGCGGGAATTGAATGAGCAGTTCTTC
TRBD1 | - | TRBJ2-7 | TRBV27 | CASSSAGGYEQYF | TGTGCCAGCAGTTCCGCAGGGGGCTACGAGCAGTACTTC
- | - | TRBJ2-7 | TRBV28 | CASTPRAATEQYF | TGTGCCAGCACCCCCCGAGCGGCTACCGAGCAGTACTTC
- | - | TRBJ2-2 | TRBV6-1 | CASLERAVTGELFF | TGTGCCAGCCTCGAGAGGGCGGTCACCGGGGAGCTGTTTTTT
TRBD1 | - | TRBJ2-7 | TRBV28 | CASSSVRQGNTYEQYF | TGTGCCAGCAGTTCAGTCAGACAGGGTAATACCTACGAGCAGTACTTC
- | - | TRBJ1-1 | TRBV10-2 | CASLGTRGSVLDEAFF | TGCGCCAGCCTAGGAACCCGTGGGTCCGTACTTGATGAAGCTTTCTTT
- | few | TRBJ1-2 | TRBV10-3 | CAISESRFYGYTF | TGTGCCATCAGTGAGTCCAGGTTCTATGGCTACACCTTC
TRBD2 | - | TRBJ2-4 | TRBV11-2 | CASSLDRGVNIQYF | TGTGCCAGCAGCTTAGATCGGGGGGTAAACATTCAGTACTTC
- | once | TRBJ2-7 | TRBV5-1 | CASSLDSRTSSYEQYF | TGCGCCAGCAGCTTGGACTCGCGAACGAGCTCCTACGAGCAGTACTTC
- | - | TRBJ2-5 | TRBV28 | CASVAMGDFQETQYF | TGTGCCAGCGTAGCCATGGGGGACTTTCAAGAGACCCAGTACTTC
TRBD2 | - | TRBJ2-7 | TRBV11-2 | CASSPGTSGFSYEQYF | TGTGCCAGCAGCCCAGGGACTAGCGGTTTCTCCTACGAGCAGTACTTC
TRBD1 | - | TRBJ1-3 | TRBV19 | CASNEQGAGNTIYF | TGTGCCAGTAATGAACAGGGGGCTGGAAACACCATATATTTT
TRBD1 | once | TRBJ1-1 | TRBV7-9 | CASSLDRSATEAFF | TGTGCCAGCAGTTTGGACAGGAGTGCGACTGAAGCTTTCTTT
TRBD1 | few | TRBJ2-7 | TRBV11-2 | CASSFTGVSYEQYF | TGTGCCAGCAGCTTCACAGGGGTCTCCTACGAGCAGTACTTC
- | - | TRBJ2-7 | TRBV2 | CASSRAGGYEQYF | TGTGCCAGCTCTCGAGCAGGTGGCTACGAGCAGTACTTC
TRBD1 | - | TRBJ2-7 | TRBV7-6 | CASSLKDREFPYEQYF | TGTGCCAGCAGCTTAAAGGACAGGGAATTCCCCTACGAGCAGTACTTC
- | - | TRBJ2-4 | TRBV30 | CAWSVFEGSRHIQYF | TGTGCCTGGAGTGTTTTTGAGGGAAGTCGGCACATTCAGTACTTC
TRBD1 | - | TRBJ2-5 | TRBV14 | CASSRAGTGVFQETQYF | TGTGCCAGCAGCCGAGCCGGGACAGGAGTTTTCCAAGAGACCCAGTACTTC
- | few | TRBJ2-5 | TRBV5-4 | CASSLARGQETQYF | TGTGCCAGCAGCTTGGCTAGGGGCCAAGAGACCCAGTACTTC
- | few | TRBJ1-2 | TRBV28 | CASSLSGPGGYTF | TGTGCCAGCAGTTTATCCGGGCCGGGGGGCTACACCTTC
- | few | TRBJ2-7 | TRBV7-9 | CASSTMGVYEQYF | TGTGCCAGCAGCACCATGGGAGTCTACGAGCAGTACTTC
- | few | TRBJ2-7 | TRBV6-5 | CASSYSRLVSHEQYF | TGTGCCAGCAGTTACTCCCGACTAGTATCACACGAGCAGTACTTC
- | once | TRBJ2-3 | TRBV7-9 | CAGSPDTQYF | TGTGCCGGTAGCCCAGATACGCAGTATTTT
- | few | TRBJ2-4 | TRBV29-1 | CSAGVGNIQYF | TGCAGCGCCGGAGTAGGCAACATTCAGTACTTC
TRBD2 | - | TRBJ2-7 | TRBV7-2 | CASSLAGPGGGEQYF | TGTGCCAGCAGCTTAGCCGGCCCGGGCGGGGGCGAGCAGTACTTC
- | - | TRBJ1-2 | TRBV7-8 | CASSLAAEGGYTF | TGTGCCAGCAGCTTAGCGGCCGAGGGTGGCTACACCTTC
- | once | TRBJ2-7 | TRBV6-5 | CASSYSGGEAYEQYF | TGTGCCAGCAGTTACTCTGGCGGGGAGGCCTACGAGCAGTACTTC
- | - | TRBJ2-2 | TRBV5-1 | CASSPGAGSTGGELFF | TGCGCCAGCAGCCCGGGAGCGGGCAGCACGGGCGGGGAGCTGTTTTTT
- | - | TRBJ2-3 | TRBV6-6 | CASSLSTDTQYF | TGTGCCAGCAGTCTTAGCACAGATACGCAGTATTTT
- | - | TRBJ2-3 | TRBV5-1 | CASSLSAAGGGLNTDTQYF | TGCGCCAGCAGCTTGAGCGCCGCCGGGGGAGGATTGAACACAGATACGCAGTATTTT
- | once | TRBJ2-7 | TRBV4-1 | CASSQEVLRETGEQYF | TGCGCCAGCAGCCAAGAGGTTTTGAGGGAGACAGGCGAGCAGTACTTC
- | - | TRBJ1-5 | TRBV28 | CASNFPRIRNQPQHF | TGTGCCAGCAATTTTCCCAGAATTCGCAATCAGCCCCAGCATTTT
TRBD2 | - | TRBJ2-7 | TRBV5-5 | CASRGGTSPYEQYF | TGTGCCAGCAGGGGGGGGACTAGCCCCTACGAGCAGTACTTC
TRBD1 | - | TRBJ2-1 | TRBV6-1 | CASSKGTGGPLRNNEQFF | TGTGCCAGCAGTAAAGGGACAGGGGGCCCCCTAAGAAACAATGAGCAGTTCTTC
- | - | TRBJ1-4 | TRBV11-2 | CASSLSHWEWREKLFF | TGTGCCAGCAGCTTAAGCCACTGGGAGTGGCGTGAAAAACTGTTTTTT
TRBD1 | - | TRBJ2-3 | TRBV2 | CASRYRGASDTQYF | TGTGCCAGCAGGTACAGGGGGGCTTCAGATACGCAGTATTTT
TRBD2 | few | TRBJ2-3 | TRBV19 | CASRSWLADSTDTQYF | TGTGCCAGTAGAAGTTGGCTAGCGGATAGCACAGATACGCAGTATTTT
- | few | TRBJ1-2 | TRBV6-1 | CASSEGTAYGYTF | TGTGCCAGCAGTGAAGGGACAGCCTATGGCTACACCTTC